This note documents a single T cell receptor beta chain sequence. The data are from a study of blood T cell repertoires in COVID-19. Study details: Acute and convalescent COVID-19 specimens originated in the United States, Italy and Spain. PBMCs, B-cell-depleted T cells, or T cells were the source of the cDNA or gDNA that made up the material.

Source study methods: Reference gene primer amplification yielded estimated nucleated cell counts. The repertoire was sequenced with immunoSEQ multiplex PCR; TCRdb's copy has only in-frame clones and lacks some. Clone size and V and J calls were adopted from that table, with D and trimming inferred from the DNA. Here the sample spans tens of thousands of clones, over 90% being singletons. The germline V and J ends were trimmed by 1 base and 3 bases, with 13 bases remaining between them. From germline, CDR1 is LGHDT and CDR2 YNNKEL (reference sequence). CDR3 length equals 15 residues. V usage is TRBV3-1 (or the pseudogene TRBV3-2) and J usage is TRBJ2-7; D is unresolved. What was sequenced was peripheral blood. This TCR was recovered from a man in his sixties with active or convalescent COVID-19. The CDR3 here is CASSQVATPNYEQYF. Written as DNA, the CDR3 is TGTGCCAGCAGCCAAGTGGCGACACCAAACTACGAGCAGTACTTC.